The present entry profiles one TCR beta chain with its context. The data originate from a study of cytomegalovirus exposure and HLA in healthy donors. The length of the CDR3 is 16 residues. J gave up 5 bases and V 7 bases, and 16 bases lay outside the gene matches. Germline assignment: CDR1 SQVTM and CDR2 ANQGSEA. The PCR had 60 Vbeta and 13 Jbeta primers. Clones were sequenced by immunoSEQ multiplex PCR, and TCRdb holds only the in-frame ones, with some missing. The sample holds around 190,000 clones, roughly 86% seen once. The sequenced sample was PBMCs. The clonotype comes from a woman younger than 35 in good health and CMV-seronegative. The rearrangement links TRBV29-1 to TRBJ2-1; TRBD1 matches 8 bases. The CDR3 coding sequence is TGCAGCGGCACGACCCTGACCGGGACAGGCCACAATGAGCAGTTCTTC. Protein product: CSGTTLTGTGHNEQFF.